Below are 26 T cell receptor beta chains sequenced from a single sample in a study of blood T cells in healthy people across ages. Primed by a sample-barcoded 5' primer and a J-beta primer mix, a second PCR proceeded for 7 to 11 cycles. TCRdb processed the 5' RACE reads anew with MiXCR; each CDR3 protein has one entry. This sample yields around 790,000 distinct CDR3 sequences, of which under 45% are seen a single time; roughly 19% belongs to the top ten. The specimen sequenced was blood. These receptors were obtained from a man aged 55 to 70 in good health.

This clonotype was detected many times. V and J are TRBV11-2 and TRBJ2-2; no definite D call. The V gene's germline CDR1 is SGHAT and CDR2 FQNNGV. V was clipped by 2 bases and J by 6 bases, with 22 bases between them. The CDR3 covers 18 residues. CDR3: CASSLSPSGVTYAGELFF. The CDR3 DNA reads TGTGCCAGCAGCTTAAGCCCTAGTGGGGTTACGTACGCCGGGGAGCTGTTTTTT.

The chain carries TRBV2 and TRBJ2-5; no definite D call. There are 13 residues in the CDR3. CDR1 and CDR2 (germline): SNHLY, FYNNEI. Trimming removed 4 bases from V and 5 bases from J, with 11 bases in between. The CDR3 DNA reads TGTGCCAGCAGTGTGGAACCCAGGGAGACCCAGTACTTC. Translation: CASSVEPRETQYF.

J is TRBJ2-1 and V is TRBV28; D not certain. The germline V gene encodes CDR1 MDHEN and CDR2 SYDVKM. This CDR3 is 14 amino acids long. Trimming stripped 2 bases from V and 0 bases from J, with 5 bases between. The CDR3 here is CASSLSPSYNEQFF. CDR3 DNA sequence: TGTGCCAGCAGTTTAAGTCCCTCCTACAATGAGCAGTTCTTC. Using reference TRBV28 and TRBJ2-1 for the parts outside the CDR3, the full variable domain is DVKVTQSSRYLVKRTGEKVFLECVQDMDHENMFWYRQDPGLGLRLIYFSYDVKMKEKGDIPEGYSVSREKKERFSLILESASTNQTSMYLCASSLSPSYNEQFFGPGTRLTVL.

The chain joins TRBV20-1 to TRBJ2-4; no clear D. The assigned J gene may be wrong: the sequence end matches TRBJ2-5 better. Germline values: CDR1 DFQATT, CDR2 SNEGSKA (reference sequence). There are 14 residues in the CDR3. CDR3 amino acids: CSARRPQPPETQYF. DNA of the CDR3: TGCAGTGCTAGGCGGCCCCAGCCTCCGGAGACCCAGTACTTC.

The V and J genes are TRBV20-1 and TRBJ2-6; no reliable D call. This CDR3 comprises 13 residues. In germline, CDR1 is DFQATT, CDR2 SNEGSKA (reference sequence). V lost 6 bases and J 0 bases, leaving 6 bases between the germline ends. The CDR3 sequence is CSAVISGANVLTF. CDR3 DNA sequence: TGCAGTGCAGTTATCTCTGGGGCCAACGTCCTGACTTTC.

This chain joins TRBV19 and TRBJ1-2; maybe TRBD1 (6 bases). V was pared by 6 bases and J by 2 bases, with 16 bases between. CDR3 length equals 15 residues. Germline values: CDR1 LNHDA, CDR2 SQIVND (reference sequence). In DNA form, the CDR3 reads TGTGCCAGTAGCGGGTTCGACAGGTGGAACTATGGCTACACCTTC. Its translation is CASSGFDRWNYGYTF.

The chain couples TRBV25-1 to TRBJ1-5; 7 bases map to TRBD1. This CDR3 is built from 15 residues. CDR1 and CDR2 (germline): MGHDK, SYGVNS. V gave up 3 bases and J gave up 4 bases; unmatched junction bases: 6. CDR3 loop: CASSDKGATNQPQHF. The CDR3 DNA reads TGTGCCAGCAGTGATAAGGGGGCGACGAATCAGCCCCAGCATTTT.

V and J are TRBV6-2 or TRBV6-3 and TRBJ2-5; 7 bases are a match to TRBD2. The CDR3 is made up of 14 amino acids. V lost 5 bases, J lost 5 bases, and 8 bases stayed unmatched. CDR1 MNHEY and CDR2 SVGEGT come from the germline V gene. CDR3 bases: TGTGCCAGCAGTGGAGGACGGGGGGTGGAGACCCAGTACTTC. This gives the protein CASSGGRGVETQYF.

V gene TRBV7-2 combines with J gene TRBJ2-1, with a possible D match to TRBD2 (5 bases). Germline loops: CDR1 SGHTA, CDR2 FQGNSA. The CDR3 spans 14 residues. Trimming pared 1 base from V and 5 bases from J, leaving 9 bases between. CDR3 bases: TGTGCCAGCAGCTTAGAAACTAGGAACAATGAGCAGTTCTTC. It is translated as CASSLETRNNEQFF.

This clonotype was observed a handful of times. V gene TRBV4-3 combines with J gene TRBJ1-6, with D perhaps TRBD1 (5 bases). The CDR3 is 14 residues long. Looked up from germline, CDR1 is LGHNA and CDR2 is YSLEER. V was trimmed by 0 bases and J by 8 bases, leaving 8 bases between them. The CDR3 DNA sequence: TGCGCCAGCAGCCAAGAAGGGACCCATTCACCCCTCCACTTT. Encoded protein: CASSQEGTHSPLHF.

The genes are TRBV6-6 and TRBJ2-5; D not certain. CDR3 length: 14 amino acids. Germline CDR1 MNHNY, CDR2 SVGAGI (reference sequence). Trimming pared 6 bases from V and 1 base from J, leaving 12 bases between. The CDR3 nucleotides read TGTGCCAGCAGCCCTCGATACTCCCAAGAGACCCAGTACTTC. Amino acids: CASSPRYSQETQYF.

The chain combines TRBV9 with TRBJ1-1; tentatively, D is TRBD1 (6 bases). CDR1 is SGDLS and CDR2 is YYNGEE in the germline V gene. Between the trimmed V and J ends, which lost 5 bases and 6 bases, there was a span of 17 bases. The CDR3 has 14 residues. CDR3: CASSFGRGSSEAFF. DNA for the CDR3: TGTGCCAGCAGTTTCGGCAGGGGTTCCTCTGAAGCTTTCTTT.

The V gene is TRBV28, the J gene TRBJ1-6; D remains ambiguous. Germline V gene lookup returns CDR1 MDHEN and CDR2 SYDVKM. V dropped 3 bases and J dropped 8 bases, with 14 bases sitting between them. The CDR3 is made up of 15 amino acids. CDR3 in DNA: TGTGCCAGCAGTTTTGGAGCGGCGAGGGATTCACCCCTCCACTTT. Its translation is CASSFGAARDSPLHF. Filled out from reference TRBV28 and TRBJ1-6, the complete variable domain reads DVKVTQSSRYLVKRTGEKVFLECVQDMDHENMFWYRQDPGLGLRLIYFSYDVKMKEKGDIPEGYSVSREKKERFSLILESASTNQTSMYLCASSFGAARDSPLHFGNGTRLTVT.

This clonotype was seen at least ten times. CDR3 coding DNA: TGTGCCAGCAGCAAAGGGGACAGTCCCTACAATGAGCAGTTCTTC. Translation gives CASSKGDSPYNEQFF. The chain has TRBV12-3 or TRBV12-4 and TRBJ2-1, with 7 bases matching TRBD1. The CDR3 has 15 residues. V gave up 6 bases and J gave up 2 bases; unmatched junction bases: 7.

The chain recombines TRBV27 with TRBJ2-1; 10 bases are a match to TRBD1. The V and J ends lost 2 bases and 13 bases, in that order; junction bases with no gene match: 11. CDR3 length equals 15 residues. Germline CDR1 and CDR2: MNHEY and SMNVEV (reference sequence). CDR3 sequence: CASSLRQGAGETQFF. In DNA, the CDR3 is TGTGCCAGCAGTTTACGACAGGGGGCGGGCGAGACCCAGTTCTTC.

The chain is built from TRBV24-1 and TRBJ2-2; TRBD2 matches at 12 bases. Unmatched junction bases numbered 8, after V lost 3 bases and J lost 7 bases. CDR3 length: 17 amino acids. Germline V gives CDR1 KGHDR, CDR2 SFDVKD. The CDR3 nucleotides read TGTGCCACCAGTGATAAGGGACTAGCGGGTGTTGGCGGGGAGCTGTTTTTT. Protein product: CATSDKGLAGVGGELFF.

The chain employs TRBV5-1 and TRBJ2-7, with 8 bases matching TRBD2. The CDR3 loop spans 15 amino acids. Germline V gene lookup returns CDR1 SGHRS and CDR2 YFSETQ. V was clipped by 4 bases and J by 2 bases; unmatched bases: 8. Written as DNA, the CDR3 is TGCGCCAGCAGCGGCGGAGCGGGGGCCCCCTACGAGCAGTACTTC. Translating gives CASSGGAGAPYEQYF.

This clonotype was recorded once. V usage is TRBV20-1 and J usage is TRBJ2-2; 10 nucleotides align to TRBD2. The CDR3 consists of 14 residues. CDR1 is DFQATT, CDR2 SNEGSKA, per germline (reference sequence). V shed 0 bases, J shed 7 bases, and the junction held 2 bases outside the gene matches. DNA of the CDR3: TGCAGTGCTAGAGATACTAGCGGGGTCGGGGAGCTGTTTTTT. Protein product: CSARDTSGVGELFF.

This clonotype showed up just a few times. This rearrangement joins TRBV20-1 to TRBJ2-5; 13 bases align to TRBD2. With 4 bases clipped from V and 3 bases from J, the junction kept 2 bases outside the gene matches. This CDR3 is built from 14 residues. Germline V gives CDR1 DFQATT, CDR2 SNEGSKA (reference sequence). In nucleotides, the CDR3 is TGCAGTGCTAATGGACTAGCGGGGGAAGAGACCCAGTACTTC. Translating gives CSANGLAGEETQYF.

This clonotype occurred once. The chain links TRBV27 to TRBJ1-3; D is uncertain. CDR3 length equals 16 residues. Germline lookup yields CDR1 MNHEY and CDR2 SMNVEV (reference sequence). Trimming left V 0 bases short and J 0 bases short, with 9 bases between. DNA for the CDR3: TGTGCCAGCAGTTTATCATACAGACTCTCTGGAAACACCATATATTTT. It specifies CASSLSYRLSGNTIYF.

This chain joins TRBV7-2 and TRBJ2-7, with 8 bases aligning to TRBD2. CDR3 length equals 16 residues. The V segment lost 4 bases and the J segment 2 bases; nucleotides outside the gene matches: 10. Germline assignment: CDR1 SGHTA and CDR2 FQGNSA. The CDR3 DNA follows: TGTGCCAGCAGCTCCTTCACGGGGGGGGGACCCTACGAGCAGTACTTC. Translating gives CASSSFTGGGPYEQYF.

V gene TRBV27 combines with J gene TRBJ1-3, with unresolved D. The V end lost 3 bases, the J end lost 0 bases, and 12 bases lay between the germline ends. This CDR3 comprises 16 residues. The germline gives CDR1 MNHEY, CDR2 SMNVEV (reference sequence). The CDR3 sequence: CASSLSIAHSGNTIYF. The CDR3 nucleotides are TGTGCCAGCAGTTTGTCCATAGCACACTCTGGAAACACCATATATTTT.

Concerning this clonotype: A read error may explain this, as a much larger clone is one base away. The chain has TRBV7-2 and TRBJ2-5; D ambiguous. Judging by the DNA end, TRBJ2-1 fits better; the J call may be wrong. This CDR3 region has 12 residues. CDR1 SGHTA and CDR2 FQGNSA come from the germline V gene. The CDR3 DNA reads TGTGCCAGCAGTCCGCCCCGAGAGACCCAGTTCTTC. The encoded protein is CASSPPRETQFF.

This clonotype was found many times. The chain carries TRBV20-1 and TRBJ2-7; 7 nucleotides match TRBD1. CDR3 length equals 13 residues. Germline assignment: CDR1 DFQATT and CDR2 SNEGSKA (reference sequence). Trimming at V came to 5 bases and at J to 2 bases, leaving 6 bases not matched to a gene. The CDR3, as DNA: TGCAGTGCTGACCGGGACAGCACCTACGAGCAGTACTTC. Translated, it gives CSADRDSTYEQYF.

This sequence joins TRBV4-3 and TRBJ2-7, with D maybe TRBD1 (5 bases). The end of the DNA is better explained by TRBJ2-5, so the J call may be wrong. Per the germline V gene, CDR1 is LGHNA and CDR2 is YSLEER. This CDR3 comprises 16 residues. The CDR3 loop reads CASSQEASDSPGTQYF. DNA of the CDR3: TGCGCCAGCAGCCAAGAAGCGAGCGACAGCCCAGGGACCCAGTACTTC.

The chain has TRBV6-2 or TRBV6-3 and TRBJ2-1, with D perhaps assigned TRBD1 or TRBD2 (6 bases each). Between the trimmed V and J ends, which lost 8 bases and 10 bases, there was a span of 18 bases. The CDR3 extends over 13 amino acids. From germline, CDR1 is MNHEY and CDR2 SVGEGT. In DNA form, the CDR3 reads TGTGCCAGCCAGTTGGGGGGCAGGGACGAGCAGTTCTTC. It yields the protein CASQLGGRDEQFF.